This T cell receptor beta chain stems from a study of T cell responses to AZD1222 COVID-19 vaccine. Sequencing was performed with immunoSEQ multiplex PCR; in TCRdb, only in-frame clones are kept and a portion is missing. The table lists around 120,000 clones, about 90% of them singletons. The specimen was peripheral blood, collected on day 0 of AZD1222 vaccination. This clonotype was obtained from an adult in good health.

CDR3 in amino acids: CASSSFSGSAGGAQHF. CDR3 coding DNA: TGTGCCAGCAGCAGCTTCAGTGGATCGGCGGGGGGGGCCCAGCATTTT. The V call is TRBV7-2, the J call TRBJ1-5, with D possibly TRBD1 on 5 matching bases. There are 16 residues in the CDR3. The germline V gene encodes CDR1 SGHTA and CDR2 FQGNSA. The V gene lost 5 bases and the J gene lost 11 bases, with 25 bases spanning the gap.